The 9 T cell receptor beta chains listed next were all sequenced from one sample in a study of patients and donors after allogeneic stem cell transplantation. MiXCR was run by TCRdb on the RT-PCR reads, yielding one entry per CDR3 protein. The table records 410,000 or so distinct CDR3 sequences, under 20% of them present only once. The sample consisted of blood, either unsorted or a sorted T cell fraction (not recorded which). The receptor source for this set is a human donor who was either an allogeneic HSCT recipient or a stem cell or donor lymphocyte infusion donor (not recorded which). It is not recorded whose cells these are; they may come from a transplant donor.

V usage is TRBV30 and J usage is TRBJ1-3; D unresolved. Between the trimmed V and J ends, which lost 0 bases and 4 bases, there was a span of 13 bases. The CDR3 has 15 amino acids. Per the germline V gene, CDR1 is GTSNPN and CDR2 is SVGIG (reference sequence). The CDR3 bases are TGTGCCTGGAGTGTACCGGGATCGCGCGGAAACACCATATATTTT. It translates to CAWSVPGSRGNTIYF.

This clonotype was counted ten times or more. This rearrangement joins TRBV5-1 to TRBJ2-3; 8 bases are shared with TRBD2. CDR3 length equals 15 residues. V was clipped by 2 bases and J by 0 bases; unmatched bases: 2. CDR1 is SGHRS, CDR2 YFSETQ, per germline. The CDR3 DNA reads TGCGCCAGCAGCTTCGGACTAGCTAGCACAGATACGCAGTATTTT. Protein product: CASSFGLASTDTQYF.

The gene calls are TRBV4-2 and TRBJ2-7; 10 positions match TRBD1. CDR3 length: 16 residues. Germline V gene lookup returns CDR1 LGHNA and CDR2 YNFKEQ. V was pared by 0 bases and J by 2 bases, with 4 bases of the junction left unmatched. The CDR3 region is CASSQEGDRGPYEQYF. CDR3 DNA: TGTGCCAGCAGCCAAGAAGGGGACAGGGGTCCCTACGAGCAGTACTTC.

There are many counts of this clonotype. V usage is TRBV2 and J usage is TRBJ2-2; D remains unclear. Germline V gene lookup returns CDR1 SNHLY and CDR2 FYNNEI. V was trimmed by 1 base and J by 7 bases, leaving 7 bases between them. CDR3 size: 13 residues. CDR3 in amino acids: CASSEDTLGELFF. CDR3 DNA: TGTGCCAGCAGTGAAGACACGCTCGGGGAGCTGTTTTTT.

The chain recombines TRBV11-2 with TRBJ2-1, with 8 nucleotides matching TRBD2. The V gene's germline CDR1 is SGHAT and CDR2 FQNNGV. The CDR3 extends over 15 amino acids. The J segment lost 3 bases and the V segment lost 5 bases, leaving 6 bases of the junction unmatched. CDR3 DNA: TGTGCCAGCAGCGAGAGCGGGAGTGTCTACAATGAGCAGTTCTTC. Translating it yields CASSESGSVYNEQFF.

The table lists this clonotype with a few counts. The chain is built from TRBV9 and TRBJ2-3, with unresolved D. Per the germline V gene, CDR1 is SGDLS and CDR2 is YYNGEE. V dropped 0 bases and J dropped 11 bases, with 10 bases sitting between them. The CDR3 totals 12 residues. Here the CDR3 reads CASSVESAGQYF. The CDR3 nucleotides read TGTGCCAGCAGCGTAGAATCGGCAGGGCAGTATTTT. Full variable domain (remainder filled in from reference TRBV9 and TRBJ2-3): DSGVTQTPKHLITATGQRVTLRCSPRSGDLSVYWYQQSLDQGLQFLIQYYNGEERAKGNILERFSAQQFPDLHSELNLSSLELGDSALYFCASSVESAGQYFGPGTRLTVL.

CDR3 amino acids: CASSPRDPRFPDTQYF. CDR3 nucleotides: TGTGCCAGCAGTCCCCGGGACCCCCGTTTTCCAGATACGCAGTATTTT. V and J are TRBV27 and TRBJ2-3; D may correspond to TRBD1 or TRBD2 (5 bases each). V shed 5 bases and J shed 4 bases, with 19 bases lying between them. The CDR3 sequence is 16 residues long. CDR1 and CDR2 from the germline V gene are MNHEY and SMNVEV (reference sequence).

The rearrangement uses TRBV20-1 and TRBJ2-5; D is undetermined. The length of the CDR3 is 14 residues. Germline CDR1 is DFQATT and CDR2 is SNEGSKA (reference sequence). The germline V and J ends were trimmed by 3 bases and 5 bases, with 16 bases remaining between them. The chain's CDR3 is CSARGSQLGETQYF. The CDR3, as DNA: TGCAGTGCTAGGGGGTCACAGCTAGGGGAGACCCAGTACTTC.

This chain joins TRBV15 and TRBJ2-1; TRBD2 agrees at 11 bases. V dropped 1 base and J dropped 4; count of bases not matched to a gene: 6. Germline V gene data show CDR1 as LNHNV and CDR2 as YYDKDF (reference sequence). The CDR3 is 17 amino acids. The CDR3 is CATSRVGSGGAYNEQFF. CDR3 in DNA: TGTGCCACCAGCAGAGTAGGTAGCGGGGGGGCTTACAATGAGCAGTTCTTC.